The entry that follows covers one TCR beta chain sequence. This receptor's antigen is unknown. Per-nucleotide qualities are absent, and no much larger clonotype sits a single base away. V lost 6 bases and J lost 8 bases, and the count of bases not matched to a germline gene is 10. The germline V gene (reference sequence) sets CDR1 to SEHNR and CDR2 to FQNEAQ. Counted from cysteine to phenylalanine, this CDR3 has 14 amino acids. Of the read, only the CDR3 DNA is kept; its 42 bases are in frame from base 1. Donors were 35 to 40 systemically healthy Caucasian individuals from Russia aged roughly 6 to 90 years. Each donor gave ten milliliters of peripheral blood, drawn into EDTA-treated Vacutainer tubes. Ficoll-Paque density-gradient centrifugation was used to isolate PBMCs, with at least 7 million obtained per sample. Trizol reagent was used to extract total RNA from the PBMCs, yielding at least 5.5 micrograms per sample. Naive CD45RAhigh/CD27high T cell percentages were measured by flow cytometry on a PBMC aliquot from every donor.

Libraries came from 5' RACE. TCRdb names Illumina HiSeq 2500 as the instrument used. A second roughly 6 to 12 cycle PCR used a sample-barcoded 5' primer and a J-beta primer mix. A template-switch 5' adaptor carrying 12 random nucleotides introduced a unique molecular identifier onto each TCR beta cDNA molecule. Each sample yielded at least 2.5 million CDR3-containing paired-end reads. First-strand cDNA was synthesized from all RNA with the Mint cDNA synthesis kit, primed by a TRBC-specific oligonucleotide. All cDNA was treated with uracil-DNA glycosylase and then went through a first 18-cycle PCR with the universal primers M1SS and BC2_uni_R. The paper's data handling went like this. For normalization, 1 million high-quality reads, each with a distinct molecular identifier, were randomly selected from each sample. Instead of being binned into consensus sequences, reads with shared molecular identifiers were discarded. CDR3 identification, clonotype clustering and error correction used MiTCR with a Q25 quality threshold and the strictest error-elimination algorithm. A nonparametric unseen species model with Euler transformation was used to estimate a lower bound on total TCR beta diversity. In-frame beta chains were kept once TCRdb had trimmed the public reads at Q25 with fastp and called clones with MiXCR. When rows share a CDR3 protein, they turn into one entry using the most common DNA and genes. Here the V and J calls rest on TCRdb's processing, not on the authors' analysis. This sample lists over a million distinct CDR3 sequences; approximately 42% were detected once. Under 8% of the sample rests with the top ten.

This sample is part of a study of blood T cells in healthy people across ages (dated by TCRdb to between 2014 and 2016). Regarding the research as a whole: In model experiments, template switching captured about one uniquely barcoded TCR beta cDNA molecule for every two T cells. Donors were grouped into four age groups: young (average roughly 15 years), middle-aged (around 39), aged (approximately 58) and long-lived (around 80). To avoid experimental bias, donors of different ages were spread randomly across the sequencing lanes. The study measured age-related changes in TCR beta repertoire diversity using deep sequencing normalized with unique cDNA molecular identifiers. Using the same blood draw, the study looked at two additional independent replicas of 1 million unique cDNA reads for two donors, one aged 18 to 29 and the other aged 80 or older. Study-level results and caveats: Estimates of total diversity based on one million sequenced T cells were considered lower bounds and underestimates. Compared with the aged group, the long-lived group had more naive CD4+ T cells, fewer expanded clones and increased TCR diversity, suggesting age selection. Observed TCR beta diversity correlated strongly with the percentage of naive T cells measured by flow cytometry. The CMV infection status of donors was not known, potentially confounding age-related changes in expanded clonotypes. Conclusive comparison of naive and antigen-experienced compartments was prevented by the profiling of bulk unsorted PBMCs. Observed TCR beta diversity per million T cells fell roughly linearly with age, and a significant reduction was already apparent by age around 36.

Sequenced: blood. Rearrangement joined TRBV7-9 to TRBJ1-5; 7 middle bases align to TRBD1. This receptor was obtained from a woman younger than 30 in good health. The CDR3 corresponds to CASRQSTGNKPQHF. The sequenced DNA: TGTGCCAGCAGGCAATCGACAGGGAATAAGCCCCAGCATTTT.